This entry features one T cell receptor (beta chain) sequence. Per the original methods: Estimation of nucleated cell counts was performed using reference gene primer amplification. Here immunoSEQ multiplex PCR was the method, and the copy in TCRdb shows in-frame clones only, minus some. That table supplies the V and J calls and clone size; D and trimming were determined from the DNA. The table shows about 210,000 clones, with 88% occurring only once. This specimen comes from a study of blood T cell repertoires in COVID-19. V shed 10 bases, J shed 6 bases, and the junction held 13 bases outside the gene matches. This CDR3 contains 14 residues. CDR1 SGHNT and CDR2 YYREEE come from the germline V gene (reference sequence).

The rearrangement joins TRBV5-4 to TRBJ2-1; 7 bases align to TRBD2. The source is a man in his 70s with acute or convalescent COVID-19. The sample consisted of peripheral blood. The CDR3 loop reads CALSEGGRLNEQFF. CDR3 DNA sequence: TGTGCCCTCTCCGAGGGAGGGAGGCTCAATGAGCAGTTCTTC.